Described below is a single TCR beta chain sequence and its context. This sample is part of a study of blood T cell repertoires in COVID-19. Background on the study: From T cells, B-cell-depleted T cells, or PBMCs came the material, which was cDNA or gDNA.

The repertoire was sequenced with immunoSEQ multiplex PCR; TCRdb's copy has only in-frame clones and lacks some. The sample includes around 250,000 clones, around nine tenths of them seen just once. The ends were cut back, 6 bases at V and 6 bases at J, with 14 bases in the middle. Germline CDR1 is SGHTA and CDR2 is FQGTGA. CDR3 length: 13 amino acids. The chain uses TRBV7-3 and TRBJ1-2; D uncertain. The sequence derives from a middle-aged man with active or convalescent COVID-19. The sequencing input was peripheral blood. The CDR3 loop is CASSSRERDGYTF. The CDR3 DNA follows: TGTGCCAGCAGTTCTAGAGAGAGGGATGGCTACACCTTC.